These 3 T cell receptor beta chains came from one sample sequenced in a study of cytomegalovirus exposure and HLA in healthy donors. Use of 60 Vbeta and 13 Jbeta primers characterized the PCR. Using immunoSEQ multiplex PCR, the repertoire was profiled, and TCRdb retains in-frame clones only, with some absent. The table shows around 140,000 clones, with 70% to 85% occurring only once. Sequencing used PBMCs. The receptors here all came from a man in his thirties or forties in good health and CMV-seropositive.

J is TRBJ2-5 and V is TRBV27; D gene uncertain. The last part of the DNA fits TRBJ2-7 better; the J call may be wrong. Per germline, CDR1 MNHEY and CDR2 SMNVEV (reference sequence). The CDR3 consists of 13 residues. The CDR3 DNA follows: TGTGCCAGCAGACGAGTGGATCACTACGAGCAGTACTTC. Translating it yields CASRRVDHYEQYF.

The chain combines TRBV6-1 with TRBJ1-5; D may be TRBD1 (6 bases). The germline V gene has CDR1 MNHNS and CDR2 SASEGT. The CDR3 sequence is 13 residues long. The V and J ends lost 6 bases and 5 bases respectively, with 11 bases between them. DNA of the CDR3: TGTGCCAGCAGGCCTCACAGGGATCAGCCCCAGCATTTT. Translation: CASRPHRDQPQHF.

This clone was detected only a few times. The chain is built from TRBV23-1 and TRBJ1-4; D may be TRBD1 (5 bases). TRBV23-1 counts as an open reading frame of uncertain function. This CDR3 region has 15 residues. V was cut by 8 bases and J by 6 bases, with 19 bases left in between. CDR3 sequence (DNA): TGCGCCAGCCCCTGGGGCGACCAGGCCCATGAAAAACTGTTTTTT. Protein: CASPWGDQAHEKLFF.